These T cell receptor beta chains were read from a single sample in a study of shared clonotypes between healthy human individuals. TCRdb's copy holds only in-frame clones and misses some; the assay was immunoSEQ multiplex PCR. The sample lists 1.6 million or so clones; roughly 95% were seen once. The sequencing input was naive CD4+ T cells sorted from blood. The receptors come from a man aged 30 to 45 in good health. Each CDR3 is given with its conserved first and last residue. Each record gives: V gene, D gene, J gene, clone size, CDR3 DNA, CDR3 protein. The D gene is left open where the match is weak. Expanded clones are given a class, and other clones once, few, many or no size at all.

TRBV28,NA,TRBJ1-2,NA,TGTGCCAGCAGTCTCGGGCCTGGGGGCTACACCTTC,CASSLGPGGYTF
TRBV11-2,NA,TRBJ2-7,once,TGTGCCAGCAGCTTGGCGGGGCCCGGGGTTAACGAGCAGTACTTC,CASSLAGPGVNEQYF
TRBV7-2,NA,TRBJ2-2,few,TGTGCCAGCAGCTTAGGGACAGCGAACACCGGGGAGCTGTTTTTT,CASSLGTANTGELFF
TRBV28,TRBD2,TRBJ2-7,NA,TGTGCCAGCAGTTTATTTTCGCGGGAGGGCTACGAGCAGTACTTC,CASSLFSREGYEQYF
TRBV7-7,NA,TRBJ2-3,NA,TGTGCCAGCAGCCGGGGGCTCGACGATACGCAGTATTTT,CASSRGLDDTQYF
TRBV29-1,NA,TRBJ2-1,NA,TGCAGCGCTCGGCGAGGCAGGGACAATGAGCAGTTCTTC,CSARRGRDNEQFF
TRBV4-1,NA,TRBJ2-7,NA,TGCGCCAGCAGCCAAGATTTCCTTCGCGGCCAATACGAGCAGTACTTC,CASSQDFLRGQYEQYF
TRBV7-2,NA,TRBJ1-3,NA,TGTGCCAGCAGACCGCCCGGGACAACTGGAAACACCATATATTTT,CASRPPGTTGNTIYF
TRBV5-5,NA,TRBJ1-1,NA,TGTGCCAGCCATGACAAGGGGGGCAAAGCTGAAGCTTTCTTT,CASHDKGGKAEAFF
TRBV5-1,TRBD2,TRBJ2-7,NA,TGCGCCAGCAGCTCCGGGACTAGCGGATCCTACGAGCAGTACTTC,CASSSGTSGSYEQYF
TRBV18,NA,TRBJ2-7,NA,TGTGCCAGCTCCCCCAAGGAGGGAATCCAAACCTACGAGCAGTACTTC,CASSPKEGIQTYEQYF
TRBV5-1,TRBD2,TRBJ2-1,once,TGCGCCAGCAGCTACACTACTAGCGGCTCCTACAATGAGCAGTTCTTC,CASSYTTSGSYNEQFF
TRBV6-1,NA,TRBJ2-5,NA,TGTGCCAGCAGCGATACGACCCCCCCGAGGGAGACCCAGTACTTC,CASSDTTPPRETQYF
TRBV7-2,TRBD2,TRBJ2-7,once,TGTGCCAGCAGTGGGTCCGGGAGGGGCTACGAGCAGTACTTC,CASSGSGRGYEQYF
TRBV5-6,NA,TRBJ2-5,once,TGTGCCAGCAGCCCACCCCCGCGCGGGGTTCAAGAGACCCAGTACTTC,CASSPPPRGVQETQYF
TRBV29-1,TRBD1,TRBJ1-5,NA,TGCAGCGTTTCAAGGACAGGGCCCAATCAGCCCCAGCATTTT,CSVSRTGPNQPQHF
TRBV10-1,TRBD1,TRBJ2-1,NA,TGCGCCAGCAGTGAGGGGTCAGGACAGGGGGCGCGCAATGAGCAGTTCTTC,CASSEGSGQGARNEQFF
TRBV29-1,NA,TRBJ2-1,once,TGCAGCGTTGGGAGGACCAGAGGCCATGAGCAGTTCTTC,CSVGRTRGHEQFF
TRBV10-1,TRBD2,TRBJ2-1,NA,TGCGCCAGCAGTGGTTCGAGCGGGAGATTCCACAATGAGCAGTTCTTC,CASSGSSGRFHNEQFF
TRBV27,TRBD1,TRBJ2-1,NA,TGTGCCAGCAGTTTGTCATCCAGGGGGAATGAGCAGTTCTTC,CASSLSSRGNEQFF
TRBV6-5,NA,TRBJ1-1,NA,TGTGCCAGCAGTTACTCAGGGTACACTGAAGCTTTCTTT,CASSYSGYTEAFF
TRBV9,NA,TRBJ2-3,NA,TGTGCCAGCAGCCCTGAAAGCACAGATACGCAGTATTTT,CASSPESTDTQYF
TRBV29-1,TRBD1,TRBJ2-7,NA,TGCAGCGTTAGCCGGGACAGGGCCTACTACGAGCAGTACTTC,CSVSRDRAYYEQYF
TRBV19,TRBD1,TRBJ2-3,NA,TGTGCCAGTAGTACTCGACAGGGGGCTGCGTATTTT,CASSTRQGAAYF
TRBV2,NA,TRBJ1-1,NA,TGTGCCAGCAGTGAAGCCCGTGGGACACGGCATTTCGCTTTCTTT,CASSEARGTRHFAFF
TRBV20-1,NA,TRBJ2-5,NA,TGCAGTGCCCCGTCGGGTGTGACCCAGTACTTC,CSAPSGVTQYF
TRBV10-3,TRBD1,TRBJ2-7,NA,TGTGCCATCAGTGACCCACGGACAGGGCGGGCTGAATACGAGCAGTACTTC,CAISDPRTGRAEYEQYF
TRBV6-5,NA,TRBJ2-5,NA,TGTGCCAGCAGTTATCAGAGGAGGGTTGGTGAGACCCAGTACTTC,CASSYQRRVGETQYF
TRBV5-1,NA,TRBJ2-3,once,TGCGCCAGCAGCCCCAACCCGGGAGATACGCAGTATTTT,CASSPNPGDTQYF
TRBV4-3,NA,TRBJ2-7,NA,TGCGCCAGCAGCCAAGTTGGCAGACCCCGGGGCGAGCAGTACTTC,CASSQVGRPRGEQYF
TRBV27,NA,TRBJ2-7,NA,TGTGCCAGCAGTACCGTCGTACAGGGTTCCCACGAGCAGTACTTC,CASSTVVQGSHEQYF
TRBV15,NA,TRBJ2-3,NA,TGTGCCACCAGCCGTACTTGGGGGGGCGCAGATACGCAGTATTTT,CATSRTWGGADTQYF
TRBV5-5,TRBD2,TRBJ2-1,NA,TGTGCCAGCAGCTTTCGGTGGGAGGGCGACTACAATGAGCAGTTCTTC,CASSFRWEGDYNEQFF
TRBV9,TRBD1,TRBJ1-2,NA,TGTGCCAGCAGCGTACGGGACAGTAGTAACTATGGCTACACCTTC,CASSVRDSSNYGYTF
TRBV5-4,TRBD2,TRBJ2-7,once,TGTGCCAGCAGCTCCGGACTAGCGGGAGGCTACGAGCAGTACTTC,CASSSGLAGGYEQYF
TRBV18,TRBD2,TRBJ2-1,NA,TGTGCCAGCTCCGGGACTAGCGGGAGTGGCGAGCAGTTCTTC,CASSGTSGSGEQFF
TRBV11-2,TRBD2,TRBJ2-7,NA,TGTGCCAGCAGCCCGACTAGCGGGAGCCCTGGGGAGCAGTACTTC,CASSPTSGSPGEQYF
TRBV18,TRBD1,TRBJ2-7,NA,TGTGCCAGCTCACCATCAAGAGCCGGGACAGCTCCCTACGAGCAGTACTTC,CASSPSRAGTAPYEQYF
TRBV29-1,NA,TRBJ2-3,NA,TGCAGCGTTGTTGAAGGGTTCGGTGATACGCAGTATTTT,CSVVEGFGDTQYF
TRBV5-1,TRBD2,TRBJ2-1,NA,TGCGCCAGCCCCCCTGGACTACACAGACTAGCGGACAATGAGCAGTTCTTC,CASPPGLHRLADNEQFF
TRBV5-1,NA,TRBJ1-2,NA,TGCGCCAGCAGCTTGGACACAGGTATCTATGGCTACACCTTC,CASSLDTGIYGYTF
TRBV6-1,NA,TRBJ2-7,once,TGTGCCAGCAGTGAAGCCGGCCAGAAATACGAGCAGTACTTC,CASSEAGQKYEQYF
TRBV9,NA,TRBJ2-1,NA,TGTGCCAGCAGCGTAGGGACCCCCCCGGGACCTTACGATGAGCAGTTCTTC,CASSVGTPPGPYDEQFF
TRBV27,TRBD2,TRBJ2-1,NA,TGTGCCAGCAGTTCATCACCCCCCGGGACTAGCGGGAGTACGGATGAGCAGTTCTTC,CASSSSPPGTSGSTDEQFF
TRBV7-6,NA,TRBJ2-7,NA,TGTGCCAGCACCTCGTCGTTATCCTACGAGCAGTACTTC,CASTSSLSYEQYF
TRBV5-8,NA,TRBJ2-3,NA,TGTGCCAGCAGCTTAAGCACAGATACGCAGTATTTT,CASSLSTDTQYF
TRBV20-1,NA,TRBJ2-3,NA,TGCAGTGCCGCCTCCTCAGATACGCAGTATTTT,CSAASSDTQYF
TRBV18,NA,TRBJ2-2,NA,TGTGCCAGCTCACCACTCGGGACACTAAACACCGGGGAGCTGTTTTTT,CASSPLGTLNTGELFF
TRBV15,NA,TRBJ2-3,NA,TGTGCCACCAGCAGAGATTGGGATACGCAGTATTTT,CATSRDWDTQYF
TRBV6-5,NA,TRBJ2-7,NA,TGTGCCAGCAGTTACCGGGTGGCGGCAAACGAGCAGTACTTC,CASSYRVAANEQYF
TRBV7-9,NA,TRBJ1-5,NA,TGTGCCAGCAGCTTGACAGGAAGCAATCAGCCCCAGCATTTT,CASSLTGSNQPQHF
TRBV10-1,NA,TRBJ2-3,NA,TGCGCCAGCACCGACGATACGAACACAGATACGCAGTATTTT,CASTDDTNTDTQYF
TRBV9,NA,TRBJ2-1,NA,TGTGCCAGCAGCGTAGATAGCGGCTCCTACAATGAGCAGTTCTTC,CASSVDSGSYNEQFF
TRBV6-5,NA,TRBJ1-1,NA,TGTGCCAGCAAAGAGTTCTCAGGGAACACTGAAGCTTTCTTT,CASKEFSGNTEAFF
TRBV6-1,NA,TRBJ2-5,NA,TGTGCCAGCAGTGTTATGGGCGAAGAGACCCAGTACTTC,CASSVMGEETQYF
TRBV11-3,NA,TRBJ2-2,once,TGTGCCAGCAGCTTACATAACGGGGAGCTGTTTTTT,CASSLHNGELFF
TRBV5-6,TRBD2,TRBJ2-7,once,TGTGCCAGCAGCCGCGGACTAGCGGGATTGCGGGAGCAGTACTTC,CASSRGLAGLREQYF
TRBV10-3,TRBD2,TRBJ2-1,NA,TGTGCCATCGGGACTAGTCGTGTCAACAATGAGCAGTTCTTC,CAIGTSRVNNEQFF
TRBV28,TRBD1,TRBJ1-5,once,TGTGCCAGCAGTTTATTGTTCAGGGGGAATCAGCCCCAGCATTTT,CASSLLFRGNQPQHF
TRBV2,NA,TRBJ2-3,NA,TGTGCCAGCAGCCTAGCGAGTACGCAGTATTTT,CASSLASTQYF